The clone carrying this TCR beta chain was counted only a few times. Its specificity is not known. There are 15 residues in the CDR3. V trimming: 6 bases; J trimming: 6 bases; junction bases outside the gene matches: 6. Germline-derived CDR1 and CDR2 are MDHEN and SYDVKM. The data originate from a study of human T cells and chemical hapten exposure. The study, taken as a whole, reports: Significantly more large CDR3 similarity clusters arose among expanded TCRs than among controls.

For the library, individual cDNA molecules each received unique molecular identifiers. TCRdb redid the calling of the RACE reads with MiXCR, one entry per CDR3 protein. The sample includes around 150,000 distinct CDR3 sequences, 14% seen only once; the top ten take 1.7%. Time point described: patch test 1, 2 weeks after DPC sensitization. Treatment: therapeutic diphenylcyclopropenone sensitization with weekly scalp DPC. This TCR was recovered from a woman between 25 and 40 years old with alopecia areata. Some clones in this sample may be carry-over from other donors' samples. Sequences were derived from whole blood, sampled in connection with sensitization to the hapten diphenylcyclopropenone (DPC). V usage is TRBV28 and J usage is TRBJ2-2, with 11 bases fitting TRBD1. The CDR3 DNA follows: TGTGCCAGCAGCGCGGGACAGGGGGTATCCGGGGAGCTGTTTTTT. Protein: CASSAGQGVSGELFF. Full variable domain (outside the CDR3, taken from reference TRBV28 and TRBJ2-2): DVKVTQSSRYLVKRTGEKVFLECVQDMDHENMFWYRQDPGLGLRLIYFSYDVKMKEKGDIPEGYSVSREKKERFSLILESASTNQTSMYLCASSAGQGVSGELFFGEGSRLTVL.